A selection of T cell receptor beta chains follows, all from one sample in a study of T cell responses to AZD1222 COVID-19 vaccine. Clones were sequenced by immunoSEQ multiplex PCR, and TCRdb holds only the in-frame ones, with some missing. The sample shows approximately 120,000 clones, over 75% of them seen only once. The sequencing here drew on peripheral blood, taken on day 0 of AZD1222 vaccination. The receptors were sampled from an adult in good health. CDR3s include the opening cysteine and the closing phenylalanine or tryptophan. A D gene is named only where the DNA matches it firmly. Only part of the rows carry a size: once, few, many, or a class if the clone is expanded.

TRBJ1-3 | . | once | TRBV5-6 | TGTGCCAGCAGCACTGGTCGACGCCACGTGGCTGGAAACACCATATATTTT | CASSTGRRHVAGNTIYF
TRBJ1-2 | . | . | TRBV15 | TGTGCCACCAGCAGATCTCCAGGGTACTATGGCTACACCTTC | CATSRSPGYYGYTF
TRBJ2-5 | TRBD2 | . | TRBV5-1 | TGCGCCAGCAGCTTGGGCGGGGGTACCCAAGAGACCCAGTACTTC | CASSLGGGTQETQYF
TRBJ2-7 | TRBD1 | . | TRBV6-4 | TGTGCCAGCAGGCAAGGACAGGGGGCTGGAGAGCAGTACTTC | CASRQGQGAGEQYF
TRBJ1-2 | . | once | TRBV27 | TGTGCCAGCAGCCAAAAGCGGGTTAACTATGGCTACACCTTC | CASSQKRVNYGYTF
TRBJ1-5 | . | . | TRBV6-5 | TGTGCCACCACTTCGGGGCCCAATCAGCCCCAGCATTTT | CATTSGPNQPQHF
TRBJ2-3 | . | . | TRBV28 | TGTGCCAGCAGTCCCAGGGGCGGGGACACAGATACGCAGTATTTT | CASSPRGGDTDTQYF
TRBJ1-1 | . | . | TRBV7-9 | TGTGCCAGCAGCCTAGATGGGAGGAAGTGGACTGAAGCTTTCTTT | CASSLDGRKWTEAFF
TRBJ2-3 | TRBD2 | . | TRBV7-9 | TGTGCCAGCAGCTCAGGGACTAGCGGGAGCACAGATACGCAGTATTTT | CASSSGTSGSTDTQYF
TRBJ1-1 | . | . | TRBV7-2 | TGTGCCAGCAGCATTGGCGGGAGGGAAGCTTTCTTT | CASSIGGREAFF
TRBJ2-2 | . | . | TRBV19 | TGTGCCAGTAGTATGGTGGTCTGGACCGGGGAGCTGTTTTTT | CASSMVVWTGELFF
TRBJ1-3 | . | . | TRBV10-2 | TGCGCCAGCAGTGAGTCAGGGTTCTGGAACACCATATATTTT | CASSESGFWNTIYF
TRBJ1-3 | . | . | TRBV28 | TGTGCCAGCAGTTCACAGGAAGCTTCTGGAAACACCATATATTTT | CASSSQEASGNTIYF
TRBJ2-1 | . | . | TRBV3-1/TRBV3-2 | TGTGCCAGCAGCCAAGTTGTGCCGGGACAACTTTACAATGAGCAGTTCTTC | CASSQVVPGQLYNEQFF
TRBJ1-2 | TRBD1 | . | TRBV9 | TGTGCCAGCAGCGCGGGACAGTCCTATGGCTACACCTTC | CASSAGQSYGYTF
TRBJ1-4 | . | . | TRBV25-1 | TGTGCCAGCAGTGAAATGGGGGGTACGGTTACTGAAAAACTGTTTTTT | CASSEMGGTVTEKLFF
TRBJ1-5 | TRBD1 | . | TRBV24-1 | TGTGCCACCAGTGACCCTACAGGGGGCAATCAGCCCCAGCATTTT | CATSDPTGGNQPQHF
TRBJ2-3 | . | once | TRBV19 | TGTGCCAGTAGTTTGGGATCCACAGATACGCAGTATTTT | CASSLGSTDTQYF
TRBJ1-2 | . | . | TRBV6-2/TRBV6-3 | TGTGCCAGCAGTTACGGTTGGGTAGGGAACTATGGCTACACCTTC | CASSYGWVGNYGYTF
TRBJ1-2 | . | . | TRBV3-1/TRBV3-2 | TGTGCCAGCAGCCAGAGGGGGAACTATGGCTACACCTTC | CASSQRGNYGYTF
TRBJ2-5 | TRBD2 | . | TRBV19 | TGTGCCAGTAGTCGTGTTCGGGGGGGTCCTCGCGAGACCCAGTACTTC | CASSRVRGGPRETQYF
TRBJ2-7 | . | . | TRBV28 | TGTGCCAGCAGTTTAATGGGTAGCGAGCAGTACTTC | CASSLMGSEQYF
TRBJ1-3 | TRBD1 | . | TRBV6-5 | TGTGCCAGCAGTAGGGGGACAGGGGCTGGAAACACCATATATTTT | CASSRGTGAGNTIYF
TRBJ2-6 | . | . | TRBV6-2/TRBV6-3 | TGTGCCAGCAGTTATTCGGGGGCTTCAGGGGCCAACGTCCTGACTTTC | CASSYSGASGANVLTF
TRBJ2-6 | . | once | TRBV19 | TGTGCCAGTAGTCCCCCCGGGCGGGGGGCCAACGTCCTGACTTTC | CASSPPGRGANVLTF
TRBJ1-3 | . | . | TRBV10-3 | TGTGCCATCAGTACAGGAACCCAGGGCGCTGGAAACACCATATATTTT | CAISTGTQGAGNTIYF
TRBJ1-5 | . | . | TRBV7-8 | TGTGCCAGCTCTAGGGGGGTTGGTAGCAATCAGCCCCAGCATTTT | CASSRGVGSNQPQHF
TRBJ1-1 | . | . | TRBV18 | TGTGCCAGCTCACCAAAGGACAGGAACACTGAAGCTTTCTTT | CASSPKDRNTEAFF
TRBJ2-7 | TRBD2 | . | TRBV9 | TGTGCCAGCAGCCCCTCTCCTGGGACTACCTACGAGCAGTACTTC | CASSPSPGTTYEQYF
TRBJ2-1 | . | once | TRBV11-1 | TGTGCCAGCAGCTTAGGGGGGACAGAGCAGTTCTTC | CASSLGGTEQFF
TRBJ1-6 | . | . | TRBV5-1 | TGCGCCAGCAGGAGGCGGGAGGATTCACCCCTCCACTTT | CASRRREDSPLHF
TRBJ2-1 | TRBD1 | . | TRBV29-1 | TGCAGCGTTTGGGACAGGGCTTACAATGAGCAGTTCTTC | CSVWDRAYNEQFF
TRBJ1-6 | . | . | TRBV5-1 | TGCGCCAGCAGCTTAGATCAACCGAATCTTAATTCACCCCTCCACTTT | CASSLDQPNLNSPLHF
TRBJ1-6 | TRBD1 | . | TRBV5-4 | TGTGCCAGCAGCTTAGGGGGCCCCGGCACCCTCCACTTT | CASSLGGPGTLHF
TRBJ1-6 | . | . | TRBV9 | TGTGCCAGCAGCGTAGGAGGGGACCCTTCACCCCTCCACTTT | CASSVGGDPSPLHF
TRBJ2-7 | TRBD2 | . | TRBV11-2 | TGTGCCAGCAGCACCATTTCTCAGGCGGGGGGGCGTGGATACGAGCAGTACTTC | CASSTISQAGGRGYEQYF
TRBJ2-7 | . | . | TRBV6-5 | TGTGCCAGCAGACGTGGGACGGGGCCCTACGAGCAGTACTTC | CASRRGTGPYEQYF
TRBJ1-5 | TRBD1 | . | TRBV5-1 | TGCGCCAGCAGTTTATCAGGGGGAAATCAGCCCCAGCATTTT | CASSLSGGNQPQHF
TRBJ2-7 | . | . | TRBV18 | TGTGCCAGCTCGCTCAGGGGCTACGAGCAGTACTTC | CASSLRGYEQYF
TRBJ2-4 | . | . | TRBV19 | TGTGCCAGTAGTCCCCGGGCAGTAGGAGCCAAAAACATTCAGTACTTC | CASSPRAVGAKNIQYF
TRBJ2-1 | TRBD2 | . | TRBV11-3 | TGTGCCAGCACCCCAGGGCGGAGCGGGGCCGTCGGGCCGTTCTTC | CASTPGRSGAVGPFF
TRBJ2-3 | . | . | TRBV6-5 | TGTGCCAGCAGCCAAGGGGGGGATACGCAGTATTTT | CASSQGGDTQYF
TRBJ1-2 | . | . | TRBV12-5 | TGTGCTAGTGGTTTGGCAGGCATGGGTGGTCTTAACTATGGCTACACCTTC | CASGLAGMGGLNYGYTF
TRBJ2-5 | . | . | TRBV24-1 | TGTGCCACCAGTAAATTCGGGGCCGGGGAGACCCAGTACTTC | CATSKFGAGETQYF
TRBJ1-3 | . | . | TRBV9 | TGTGCCAGCAGCGTAGGTCCCCAGGACACCATATATTTT | CASSVGPQDTIYF
TRBJ1-4 | . | . | TRBV21-1 | TGTGCCAGCAGCCGTCGGACAGGGGGAAATGAAAAACTGTTTTTT | CASSRRTGGNEKLFF
TRBJ1-3 | . | . | TRBV24-1 | TGTGCCACCAGTGATTCGGGATCGGGAAACACCATATATTTT | CATSDSGSGNTIYF
TRBJ1-5 | . | . | TRBV1 | TGCACCAGCAGCCAAATCCGCGACAGGGGTTTTTATTGCAATCAGCCCCAGCATTTT | CTSSQIRDRGFYCNQPQHF
TRBJ2-5 | . | . | TRBV2 | TGTGCCAGCATCGGGGGGCGCGAAGAGACCCAGTACTTC | CASIGGREETQYF
TRBJ1-5 | . | . | TRBV12-3/TRBV12-4 | TGTGCCAGCAGTGCGGGGCATCAGCCCCAGCATTTT | CASSAGHQPQHF
TRBJ2-1 | TRBD1 | . | TRBV29-1 | TGCAGCGTAGTAGACAGGGTCTCCTACAATGAGCAGTTCTTC | CSVVDRVSYNEQFF
TRBJ2-3 | . | . | TRBV7-2 | TGTGCCAGCAGCTTAGCGTCGCCTAGCACTTCCGATACGCAGTATTTT | CASSLASPSTSDTQYF
TRBJ1-2 | . | few | TRBV19 | TGTGCCAGTAGTCCCGACAGGAAGGGTGGCTACACCTTC | CASSPDRKGGYTF
TRBJ1-1 | . | . | TRBV5-4 | TGTGCCAGCAGCCCTGGCGTTGGGATAACTGAAGCTTTCTTT | CASSPGVGITEAFF
TRBJ2-7 | . | many | TRBV5-1 | TGCGCCAGCAGGGAAACGATGGGGGGCGAGCAGTACTTC | CASRETMGGEQYF
TRBJ2-2 | TRBD1 | . | TRBV11-3 | TGTGCCAGCAGGCCGGGACAGGGTATCACCGGGGAGCTGTTTTTT | CASRPGQGITGELFF
TRBJ1-6 | . | . | TRBV15 | TGTGCCACCAGCGGAGGGGCAACTGATTCACCCCTCCACTTT | CATSGGATDSPLHF
TRBJ1-5 | . | . | TRBV6-1 | TGTGCCAGCAGTGAAGGCCTGTCTGGGGGCAATCAGCCCCAGCATTTT | CASSEGLSGGNQPQHF
TRBJ1-1 | TRBD1 | . | TRBV18 | TGTGCCAGCTCACCTCTCCAGGACAGGTCCAACACTGAAGCTTTCTTT | CASSPLQDRSNTEAFF